Presented here are 17 T cell receptor beta chains from one specimen sequenced in a study of identical twins. TCRdb reprocessed the 5' RACE reads with MiXCR, giving one entry per CDR3 protein. The sample carries under 900,000 distinct CDR3 sequences, 18% recorded once. These data were also filed under a second study, of T cells expressing NK-cell markers.

Sample: PBMCs. The receptors here all came from a woman younger than 35 in good health.

This rearrangement joins TRBV7-9 to TRBJ2-7; perhaps TRBD2 as D (5 bases). Trimming pared 4 bases from V and 6 bases from J, leaving 16 bases between. The CDR3 totals 14 residues. Germline CDR1 reads SEHNR; CDR2 reads FQNEAQ (reference sequence). CDR3 bases: TGTGCCAGCAGCTCGGGAACAGAATTCCCCGAGCAGTACTTC. Its translation: CASSSGTEFPEQYF.

The V and J genes are TRBV12-3 or TRBV12-4 and TRBJ1-6; 7 bases match TRBD1. This CDR3 comprises 14 residues. After removal of 6 bases from V and 5 bases from J, the junction contained 4 bases not matched to a gene. In nucleotides, the CDR3 is TGTGCCAGCAGACCCACAGGGGATAATTCACCCCTCCACTTT. Its protein product is CASRPTGDNSPLHF.

Concerning this clonotype itself: A junction end diverges from the germline sequence, so it may reflect a read error. The chain employs TRBV20-1 and TRBJ2-7; 9 positions agree with TRBD1. Germline V CDR1 and CDR2: DFQATT, SNEGSKA (reference sequence). The CDR3 consists of 13 residues. CDR3 bases: TGCAGTACTAGGTACAGGGGGCATCTCGAGCAGTACTTC. This gives the protein CSTRYRGHLEQYF.

J is TRBJ1-4 and V is TRBV11-2; D gene uncertain. CDR1 is SGHAT, CDR2 FQNNGV, per germline. Trimming pared 0 bases from V and 5 bases from J, leaving 10 bases between. The CDR3 totals 15 residues. The CDR3 coding sequence is TGTGCCAGCAGCTTAGAAGAGGATCCGAATGAAAAACTGTTTTTT. Translating gives CASSLEEDPNEKLFF.

The genes are TRBV20-1 and TRBJ2-2; 7 bases map to TRBD2. Germline V gene sequence: CDR1 DFQATT, CDR2 SNEGSKA (reference sequence). With 2 bases clipped from V and 4 bases from J, the junction kept 7 bases outside the gene matches. CDR3 length equals 15 residues. The CDR3 coding sequence is TGCAGTGCTAGAAGGCGGGGGATGAGCACCGGGGAGCTGTTTTTT. This gives the protein CSARRRGMSTGELFF.

This clonotype was seen a handful of times. The chain is built from TRBV5-1 and TRBJ2-7; the match to TRBD1 covers 7 bases. The junction had 13 bases not matched to a gene; V was cut back by 5 bases and J by 2 bases. Germline-derived CDR1 and CDR2 are SGHRS and YFSETQ. CDR3 length: 16 residues. CDR3 in DNA: TGCGCCAGCAGACACGATCCCGGGACAGCAACCTACGAGCAGTACTTC. Translation gives CASRHDPGTATYEQYF.

This clonotype showed up just a few times. V and J are TRBV3-1 and TRBJ2-3, with no clear D. This CDR3 contains 13 residues. Trimming stripped 0 bases from V and 9 bases from J, with 10 bases between. Looked up from germline, CDR1 is LGHDT and CDR2 is YNNKEL (reference sequence). The CDR3 reads CASSQDESQTQYF. The CDR3 bases are TGTGCCAGCAGCCAAGATGAGTCCCAAACGCAGTATTTT.

The chain joins TRBV10-1 to TRBJ2-7; D is unclear. This CDR3 has 12 amino acids. Deletions cut 3 bases from V and 6 bases from J, with 9 bases between. Germline V CDR1 and CDR2: WNHNN, SYGVQD (reference sequence). The CDR3 sequence is CASSERLGEQYF. The CDR3 DNA is TGCGCCAGCAGTGAACGCCTTGGCGAGCAGTACTTC.

V usage is TRBV20-1 and J usage is TRBJ2-7; D gene ambiguous. V was clipped by 0 bases and J by 2 bases, with 11 bases between them. Germline V gives CDR1 DFQATT, CDR2 SNEGSKA (reference sequence). The CDR3 extends over 14 amino acids. The DNA of the CDR3 is TGCAGTGCTAGAGACCGACTCAAGACCTACGAGCAGTACTTC. Protein product: CSARDRLKTYEQYF.

The chain is built from TRBV11-2 and TRBJ2-1; 9 bases line up with TRBD1. This CDR3 comprises 15 residues. Germline assignment: CDR1 SGHAT and CDR2 FQNNGV. The junction had 8 bases not matched to a gene; V was cut back by 5 bases and J by 6 bases. The CDR3: CASSHGQGTVNEQFF. The CDR3 nucleotides read TGTGCCAGCAGCCACGGACAGGGGACGGTCAATGAGCAGTTCTTC.

This clonotype was detected a few times. The J gene is TRBJ2-1, the V gene TRBV5-1; D possibly corresponds to TRBD2 (5 bases). Germline lookup yields CDR1 SGHRS and CDR2 YFSETQ. The CDR3 extends over 14 amino acids. The V gene lost 0 bases and the J gene lost 7 bases, with 11 bases spanning the gap. CDR3 sequence (DNA): TGCGCCAGCAGCTTGGCTAGCCTGGGGAATGAGCAGTTCTTC. Translated: CASSLASLGNEQFF.

This clonotype was counted a few times. The V gene is TRBV4-2, the J gene TRBJ2-7; TRBD1 matches at 8 bases. V lost 0 bases, J lost 3 bases, and 7 bases stayed unmatched. This CDR3 comprises 16 residues. From germline, CDR1 is LGHNA and CDR2 YNFKEQ. CDR3 bases: TGTGCCAGCAGCCAAGATCTCCAGGGGGCCGGCTACGAGCAGTACTTC. Protein: CASSQDLQGAGYEQYF.

This sequence joins TRBV5-4 and TRBJ2-7; 7 positions match TRBD1. The germline V gene has CDR1 SGHNT and CDR2 YYREEE (reference sequence). There are 16 residues in the CDR3. J lost 2 bases, V lost 4 bases, and 12 bases had no gene match. This chain's CDR3 is CASSRTGTASPYEQYF. The CDR3 coding sequence is TGTGCCAGCAGCCGTACCGGGACAGCCTCCCCCTACGAGCAGTACTTC.

In its sample, this clonotype was seen a few times. The rearrangement joins TRBV14 to TRBJ2-2; 7 bases match TRBD2. This CDR3 contains 16 residues. The germline V gene encodes CDR1 SGHDN and CDR2 FVKESK. The V gene end was trimmed by 0 bases and the J gene end by 5 bases; junction bases not matched to a gene: 6. This chain's CDR3 is CASSQDPGLLTGELFF. As DNA, the CDR3 is TGTGCCAGCAGCCAAGACCCGGGACTACTAACCGGGGAGCTGTTTTTT.

The chain carries TRBV5-5 and TRBJ2-7, with D perhaps matching TRBD2 (5 bases). The length of the CDR3 is 14 residues. Germline V gene sequence: CDR1 SGHKS, CDR2 YYEKEE (reference sequence). With 4 bases removed from V and 6 bases from J, the gap between germline ends came to 17 bases. This chain's CDR3 is CASSLPRGSLEQYF. The CDR3 nucleotides are TGTGCCAGCAGCCTCCCCCGGGGAAGCCTCGAGCAGTACTTC.

This clonotype was counted between two and nine times. The chain employs TRBV11-2 and TRBJ2-2, with TRBD2 identical over 7 bases. Unmatched junction bases numbered 9, after V lost 1 base and J lost 4 bases. The germline V gene has CDR1 SGHAT and CDR2 FQNNGV. The CDR3 is 17 amino acids. CDR3: CASSLGLAAVITGELFF. CDR3 sequence (DNA): TGTGCCAGCAGCTTAGGTCTAGCGGCGGTGATCACCGGGGAGCTGTTTTTT.

This rearrangement joins TRBV20-1 to TRBJ2-1; a weak D match, TRBD1 (5 bases). Trimming took 1 base from V and 6 from J, leaving 16 bases between them. This CDR3 is 15 amino acids long. Germline CDR1 and CDR2: DFQATT and SNEGSKA (reference sequence). This CDR3 reads CSARVFGRDRNEQFF. Written as DNA, the CDR3 is TGCAGTGCTAGAGTATTTGGCAGGGATCGCAATGAGCAGTTCTTC.